This T cell receptor beta chain was sequenced during a study of T cell responses to AZD1222 COVID-19 vaccine. Study conclusions and caveats: Only 5 to 7 individuals given AZD1222 were seropositive at baseline.

Measured with immunoSEQ multiplex PCR; TCRdb has only the in-frame clones, and not every one. Among roughly 140,000 clones listed, about 88% were seen once. This clone was seen a few times. Its target is not known. This CDR3 is built from 14 residues. CDR1 is SGDLS and CDR2 is YYNGEE in the germline V gene. The junction had 7 bases not matched to a gene; V was cut back by 4 bases and J by 3 bases. The TCR comes from an adult who received the AZD1222 COVID-19 vaccine. The input for sequencing was peripheral blood, taken 28 days after the second AZD1222 dose. The chain uses TRBV9 and TRBJ2-7; 7 bases fit TRBD2. The CDR3 coding sequence is TGTGCCAGCAGCCCAGTGACTAGCAACTACGAGCAGTACTTC. Translated, it gives CASSPVTSNYEQYF.